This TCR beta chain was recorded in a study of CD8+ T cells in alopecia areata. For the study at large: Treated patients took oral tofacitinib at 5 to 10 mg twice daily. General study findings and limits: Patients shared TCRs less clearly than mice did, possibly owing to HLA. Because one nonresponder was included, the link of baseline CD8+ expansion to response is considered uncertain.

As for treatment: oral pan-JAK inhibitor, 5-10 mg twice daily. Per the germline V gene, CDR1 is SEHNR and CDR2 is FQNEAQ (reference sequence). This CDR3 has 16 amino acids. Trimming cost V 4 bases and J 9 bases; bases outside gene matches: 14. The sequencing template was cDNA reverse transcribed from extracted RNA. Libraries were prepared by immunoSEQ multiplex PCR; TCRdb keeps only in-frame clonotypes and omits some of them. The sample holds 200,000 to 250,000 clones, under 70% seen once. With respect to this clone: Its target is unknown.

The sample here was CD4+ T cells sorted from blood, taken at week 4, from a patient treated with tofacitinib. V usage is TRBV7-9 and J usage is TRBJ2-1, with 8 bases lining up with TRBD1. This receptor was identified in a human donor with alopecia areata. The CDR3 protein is CASSSYRETGAAEQFF. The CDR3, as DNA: TGTGCCAGCAGCTCCTACCGGGAGACAGGGGCGGCTGAGCAGTTCTTC.